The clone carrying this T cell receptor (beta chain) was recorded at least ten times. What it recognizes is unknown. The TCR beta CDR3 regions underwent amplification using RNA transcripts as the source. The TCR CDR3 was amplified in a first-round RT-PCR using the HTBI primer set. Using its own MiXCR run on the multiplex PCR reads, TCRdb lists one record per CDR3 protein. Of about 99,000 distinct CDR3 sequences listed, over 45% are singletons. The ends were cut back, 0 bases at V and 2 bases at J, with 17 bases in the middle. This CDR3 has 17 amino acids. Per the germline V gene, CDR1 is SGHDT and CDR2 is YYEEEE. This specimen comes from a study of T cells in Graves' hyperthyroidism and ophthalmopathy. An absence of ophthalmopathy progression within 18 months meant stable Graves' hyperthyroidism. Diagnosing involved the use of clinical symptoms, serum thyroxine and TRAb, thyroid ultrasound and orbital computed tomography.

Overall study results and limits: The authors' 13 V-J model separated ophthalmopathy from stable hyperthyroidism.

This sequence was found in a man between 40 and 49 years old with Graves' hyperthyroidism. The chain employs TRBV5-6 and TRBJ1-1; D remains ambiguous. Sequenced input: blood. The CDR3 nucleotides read TGTGCCAGCAGCTTGGTTGGACTCCCCACGGAAAACACTGAAGCTTTCTTT. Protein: CASSLVGLPTENTEAFF.